The 5 T cell receptor beta chains given below trace back to one sample, sequenced in a study of blood T cell repertoires in COVID-19. The assay was immunoSEQ multiplex PCR, and TCRdb's table has in-frame clones only and misses some. The sample lists some 150,000 clones; roughly 84% were seen once. The material sequenced was PBMCs or T cells enriched from blood (not recorded which). The receptors stem from a woman aged 45 to 65 who had been exposed to COVID-19.

This chain links TRBV5-1 with TRBJ1-5; 9 bases are a match to TRBD1. The V segment lost 4 bases and the J segment 5 bases; nucleotides outside the gene matches: 4. The CDR3 is 14 amino acids. In germline, CDR1 is SGHRS, CDR2 YFSETQ. The CDR3 protein is CASSLTGGDQPQHF. The CDR3 nucleotides are TGCGCCAGCAGCCTTACAGGGGGCGATCAGCCCCAGCATTTT. The variable domain in full, with the rest retrieved from reference TRBV5-1 and TRBJ1-5, is KAGVTQTPRYLIKTRGQQVTLSCSPISGHRSVSWYQQTPGQGLQFLFEYFSETQRNKGNFPGRFSGRQFSNSRSEMNVSTLELGDSALYLCASSLTGGDQPQHFGDGTRLSIL.

CDR3 coding DNA: TGTGCCAGCAGTGAAGTGGCAGGGAACTATGGCTACACCTTC. Translating gives CASSEVAGNYGYTF. The rearrangement joins TRBV2 to TRBJ1-2; tentative D call: TRBD1 (5 bases). This CDR3 comprises 14 residues. V lost 1 base, J lost 2 bases, and 8 bases lay in between. Germline V gene sequence: CDR1 SNHLY, CDR2 FYNNEI.

The chain links TRBV7-9 to TRBJ2-1; 10 bases map to TRBD2. This CDR3 is built from 17 residues. J was trimmed by 4 bases and V by 1 base; bases with no gene match: 7. The V gene's germline CDR1 is SEHNR and CDR2 FQNEAQ (reference sequence). The CDR3 here is CASSLVGLAGVYNEQFF. The CDR3 DNA is TGTGCCAGCAGCTTAGTAGGGCTAGCGGGAGTTTACAATGAGCAGTTCTTC.

The chain has TRBV7-2 and TRBJ1-1; no firm D call. The CDR3 contains 14 residues. Trimming removed 5 bases at V and 1 base at J, with 11 bases between. CDR1 SGHTA and CDR2 FQGNSA come from the germline V gene. CDR3 residues: CASSLIIRNTEAFF. In DNA form, the CDR3 reads TGTGCCAGCAGCCTTATTATTAGGAACACTGAAGCTTTCTTT.

V is TRBV6-5 and J is TRBJ1-2; D gene uncertain. V shed 0 bases and J shed 1 base, with 6 bases lying between them. This CDR3 has 14 amino acids. Germline V CDR1 and CDR2: MNHEY, SVGAGI. The CDR3 reads CASSYSQVNYGYTF. CDR3 DNA sequence: TGTGCCAGCAGTTACTCTCAGGTTAACTATGGCTACACCTTC.